These 17 T cell receptor beta chains were all obtained from the same sample, sequenced in a study of a mutant IDH1 vaccine in newly diagnosed glioma. Time point noted: week 47, end of study. What each vaccine dose contained was 300 ug of mutant IDH1 20-mer peptide, accompanied by topical imiquimod. Their target antigens are unknown. Here immunoSEQ multiplex PCR was the method, and the copy in TCRdb shows in-frame clones only, minus some. The profile shows approximately 80,000 clones, approximately 78% of them singletons. The sample in question was PBMCs, obtained from a glioma patient whose treatment included an IDH1 peptide vaccine. The receptors come from a man aged 35 to 55 with glioma.

V and J are TRBV4-3 and TRBJ2-7; 7 bases line up with TRBD1. Germline CDR1 is LGHNA and CDR2 is YSLEER. There are 15 residues in the CDR3. V lost 0 bases and J lost 3; bases outside the gene matches: 5. In DNA form, the CDR3 reads TGCGCCAGCAGCCAAGAAGCCGGGACAGACTACGAGCAGTACTTC. This gives the protein CASSQEAGTDYEQYF.

V is TRBV5-6 and J is TRBJ2-3, with 8 nucleotides matching TRBD1. The CDR3 runs 15 residues. The germline V gene encodes CDR1 SGHDT and CDR2 YYEEEE. Trimming took 4 bases from V and 1 from J; bases not matched to a gene: 5. The CDR3 coding sequence is TGTGCCAGCAGCCTAAGGACAGGGCGCACAGATACGCAGTATTTT. Its protein product is CASSLRTGRTDTQYF.

This clone was recorded once. Other DNA sequences of this sample code for an identical CDR3. This chain joins TRBV19 and TRBJ1-2; 8 bases agree with TRBD1. CDR1 and CDR2 from the germline V gene are LNHDA and SQIVND (reference sequence). V shed 6 bases and J 0 bases; nucleotides not matched to a gene: 3. This CDR3 has 14 amino acids. The CDR3 DNA reads as TGTGCCAGTAGATGGACAGGGCCTAACTATGGCTACACCTTC. Encoded protein: CASRWTGPNYGYTF.

The V and J genes are TRBV30 and TRBJ1-6; D not certain. Germline assignment: CDR1 GTSNPN and CDR2 SVGIG (reference sequence). The CDR3 is 15 residues long. Trimming left V 0 bases short and J 7 bases short, with 13 bases between. The CDR3 sequence is CAWSVELGRNSPLHF. CDR3 DNA sequence: TGTGCCTGGAGTGTAGAGTTAGGGCGAAATTCACCCCTCCACTTT.

This clone was seen once. This chain uses TRBV5-1 with TRBJ2-7, with TRBD2 identical over 10 bases. Germline CDR1 reads SGHRS; CDR2 reads YFSETQ. This CDR3 contains 15 residues. The trim removed 5 bases at V and 2 bases at J, leaving 7 bases unmatched. This chain's CDR3 is CASSPGLAAPYEQYF. The CDR3 bases are TGCGCCAGCAGTCCCGGACTAGCGGCTCCCTACGAGCAGTACTTC.

The chain uses TRBV15 and TRBJ2-7; 9 positions agree with TRBD2. Germline V gene data show CDR1 as LNHNV and CDR2 as YYDKDF (reference sequence). The J segment lost 4 bases and the V segment lost 7 bases, leaving 17 bases of the junction unmatched. The CDR3 runs 17 residues. In DNA, the CDR3 is TGTGCCACCACCAAGGTGGGGCGGGAGGGGTCCTTATACGAGCAGTACTTC. Translation gives CATTKVGREGSLYEQYF. Full variable domain (outside the CDR3, taken from reference TRBV15 and TRBJ2-7): DAMVIQNPRYQVTQFGKPVTLSCSQTLNHNVMYWYQQKSSQAPKLLFHYYDKDFNNEADTPDNFQSRRPNTSFCFLDIRSPGLGDTAMYLCATTKVGREGSLYEQYFGPGTRLTVT.

The chain is built from TRBV4-3 and TRBJ1-4, with a possible D match to TRBD1 (5 bases). Looked up from germline, CDR1 is LGHNA and CDR2 is YSLEER. The CDR3 extends over 15 amino acids. Trimming removed 0 bases from V and 4 bases from J, with 9 bases in between. In DNA, the CDR3 is TGCGCCAGCAGCCAAGATGGGGGTAATAATGAAAAACTGTTTTTT. Amino acid sequence: CASSQDGGNNEKLFF.

The chain joins TRBV19 to TRBJ2-5; no definite D call. The CDR3 totals 13 residues. V lost 3 bases to trimming and J lost 3 bases, with 8 bases between them. Germline V CDR1 and CDR2: LNHDA, SQIVND (reference sequence). This CDR3 is CASSIATEETQYF. The CDR3 nucleotides are TGTGCCAGTAGTATTGCAACCGAAGAGACCCAGTACTTC.

This clone has a single count. V gene TRBV7-2 combines with J gene TRBJ2-5; no clear D. Per germline, CDR1 SGHTA and CDR2 FQGNSA. This CDR3 spans 17 amino acids. Deletions cut 4 bases from V and 7 bases from J, with 25 bases between. The CDR3 DNA follows: TGTGCCAGCAGCTCCGGACCGACGGGTAGAACCTCGAGGACCCAGTACTTC. This codes for CASSSGPTGRTSRTQYF.

This clone came up a few times. The J gene is TRBJ2-2, the V gene TRBV7-6; D is unclear. Germline assignment: CDR1 SGHVS and CDR2 FNYEAQ. There are 13 residues in the CDR3. The V and J ends lost 6 bases and 5 bases respectively, with 10 bases between them. CDR3 amino acids: CASSLTETGELFF. The CDR3 DNA reads TGTGCCAGCAGTTTGACGGAAACCGGGGAGCTGTTTTTT.

The chain is built from TRBV28 and TRBJ2-1; 10 positions agree with TRBD2. The CDR3 loop spans 17 amino acids. After removal of 5 bases from V and 8 bases from J, the junction contained 15 bases not matched to a gene. CDR1 and CDR2 (germline): MDHEN, SYDVKM. The CDR3 bases are TGTGCCAGCAGTGGACTAGCGGTTCTCTCCCTTCTCGATGAGCAGTTCTTC. Translated: CASSGLAVLSLLDEQFF. Full variable domain (outside the CDR3, taken from reference TRBV28 and TRBJ2-1): DVKVTQSSRYLVKRTGEKVFLECVQDMDHENMFWYRQDPGLGLRLIYFSYDVKMKEKGDIPEGYSVSREKKERFSLILESASTNQTSMYLCASSGLAVLSLLDEQFFGPGTRLTVL.

The CDR3 nucleotides are TGTGCCAGCAGCCCTAGAGGCCAGGGTTACGAGCAGTACTTC. Amino acids: CASSPRGQGYEQYF. This chain connects TRBV7-2 to TRBJ2-7, with D possibly matching TRBD1 (5 bases). There are 14 residues in the CDR3. V was shortened by 5 bases and J by 4 bases, with 15 bases between the two germline ends. CDR1 SGHTA and CDR2 FQGNSA come from the germline V gene.

The chain has TRBV9 and TRBJ1-4; D unresolved. Trimming removed 0 bases from V and 4 bases from J, with 10 bases in between. Germline lookup yields CDR1 SGDLS and CDR2 YYNGEE. The CDR3 is 15 residues long. The CDR3 sequence is CASSVGVGSNEKLFF. The CDR3 DNA follows: TGTGCCAGCAGCGTAGGGGTCGGGAGTAATGAAAAACTGTTTTTT.

This clone occurred a few times. This sequence joins TRBV30 and TRBJ1-1, with D perhaps matching TRBD1 (5 bases). Trimming pared 1 base from V and 4 bases from J, leaving 13 bases between. The germline V gene has CDR1 GTSNPN and CDR2 SVGIG (reference sequence). There are 14 residues in the CDR3. The CDR3 loop is CAWSGGWGSTEAFF. The CDR3 bases are TGTGCCTGGAGTGGTGGTTGGGGGTCCACTGAAGCTTTCTTT. The whole variable domain, remainder taken from reference TRBV30 and TRBJ1-1, is SQTIHQWPATLVQPVGSPLSLECTVEGTSNPNLYWYRQAAGRGLQLLFYSVGIGQISSEVPQNLSASRPQDRQFILSSKKLLLSDSGFYLCAWSGGWGSTEAFFGQGTRLTVV.

The rearrangement joins TRBV7-8 to TRBJ2-3; 10 nucleotides align to TRBD2. Germline CDR1 SGHVS, CDR2 FQNEAQ. Trimming took 3 bases from V and 2 from J; bases not matched to a gene: 8. This CDR3 contains 17 residues. The CDR3: CASSLRLAGHPTDTQYF. DNA for the CDR3: TGTGCCAGCAGCTTGAGACTAGCGGGCCACCCCACAGATACGCAGTATTTT.

This rearrangement joins TRBV4-1 to TRBJ1-4; a possible D gene is TRBD1 (5 bases). The CDR3 runs 14 residues. Germline V CDR1 and CDR2: MGHRA, YSYEKL. V lost 0 bases and J 8 bases, leaving 10 bases between the germline ends. The CDR3 protein is CASSQERYREKLFF. The CDR3, as DNA: TGCGCCAGCAGCCAAGAAAGGTACAGGGAAAAACTGTTTTTT.

V is TRBV10-3 and J is TRBJ2-7, with D perhaps TRBD2 (6 bases). Germline values: CDR1 ENHRY, CDR2 SYGVKD. V lost 10 bases to trimming and J lost 0 bases, with 13 bases between them. This CDR3 has 13 residues. The CDR3 region is CATRDSSSYEQYF. CDR3 coding DNA: TGTGCCACCCGGGACTCCAGCTCCTACGAGCAGTACTTC.